The T cell receptor (beta chain) described here comes from a study of graft-versus-host responses after intestinal transplantation. As concerns this clone: Its target is not known.

Germline V gene sequence: CDR1 MNHNS, CDR2 SASEGT. The CDR3 totals 13 residues. The trim removed 6 bases at V and 10 bases at J, leaving 6 bases unmatched. TCRdb's table, derived via immunoSEQ multiplex PCR, lists solely in-frame clones and lacks some. The sample has about 90,000 clones, 80% to 95% seen once. This chain joins TRBV6-1 and TRBJ1-6; the match to TRBD1 covers 7 bases. This clonotype was sampled from a human donor who received an intestinal transplant. Specimen: unstimulated CD4+ T cells sorted from spleen or lymph node cells, collected before intestinal transplant. The CDR3 coding sequence is TGTGCCAGCAGCGCTACAGGGGTGTCACCCCTCCACTTT. Residues: CASSATGVSPLHF.